The TCR beta chain under discussion was sequenced for a study of cytomegalovirus exposure and HLA in healthy donors. The study, taken as a whole, reports: It was assumed in the presence/absence analyses that sequencing depth was roughly uniform across donors.

PCR involved 60 Vbeta and 13 Jbeta primers. Assay: immunoSEQ multiplex PCR; the TCRdb copy retains only in-frame clones and omits some. This sample has about 160,000 clones, with 70% to 80% found just once. About this clone: Its antigen is not known.

The material sequenced was PBMCs. The TCR sequence derives from a man aged 60-69 years in good health and CMV-seronegative.

The CDR3 sequence is CASSQGKGGTEAFF. CDR3 bases: TGCGCCAGCAGCCAAGGAAAAGGGGGCACTGAAGCTTTCTTT. The chain links TRBV4-3 to TRBJ1-1; TRBD1 is a possible D gene (6 bases). This CDR3 has 14 amino acids. Trimming removed 1 base from V and 4 bases from J, with 10 bases in between. Germline V gene sequence: CDR1 LGHNA, CDR2 YSLEER.